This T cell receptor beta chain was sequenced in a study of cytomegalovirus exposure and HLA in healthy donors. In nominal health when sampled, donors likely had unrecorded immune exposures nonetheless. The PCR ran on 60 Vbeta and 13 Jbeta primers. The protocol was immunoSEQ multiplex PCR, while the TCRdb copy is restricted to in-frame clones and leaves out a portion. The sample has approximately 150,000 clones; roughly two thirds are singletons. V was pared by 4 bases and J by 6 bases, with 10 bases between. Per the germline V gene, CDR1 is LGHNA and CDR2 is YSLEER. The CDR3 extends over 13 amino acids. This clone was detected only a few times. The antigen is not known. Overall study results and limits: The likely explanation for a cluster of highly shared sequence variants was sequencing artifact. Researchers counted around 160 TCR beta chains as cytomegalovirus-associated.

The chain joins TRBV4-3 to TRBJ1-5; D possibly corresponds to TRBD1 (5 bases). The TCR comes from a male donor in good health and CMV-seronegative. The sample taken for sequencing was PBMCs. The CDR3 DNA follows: TGCGCCAGCAGCCCATTCCAGGGTCAGCCCCAGCATTTT. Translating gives CASSPFQGQPQHF.